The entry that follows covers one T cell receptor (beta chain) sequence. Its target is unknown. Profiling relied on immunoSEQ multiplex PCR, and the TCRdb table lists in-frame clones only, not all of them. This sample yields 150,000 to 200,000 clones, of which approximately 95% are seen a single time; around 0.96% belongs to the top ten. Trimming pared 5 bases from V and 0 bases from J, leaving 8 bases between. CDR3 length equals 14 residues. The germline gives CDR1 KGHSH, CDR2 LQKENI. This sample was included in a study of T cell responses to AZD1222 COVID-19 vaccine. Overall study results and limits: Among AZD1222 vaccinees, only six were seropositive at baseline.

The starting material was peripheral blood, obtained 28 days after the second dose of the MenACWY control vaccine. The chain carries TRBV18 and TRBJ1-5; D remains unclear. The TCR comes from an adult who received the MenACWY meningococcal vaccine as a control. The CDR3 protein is CASSSTDSNQPQHF. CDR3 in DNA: TGTGCCAGCTCATCGACCGATAGCAATCAGCCCCAGCATTTT.